A single sample is the source of the 28 T cell receptor beta chains below, sequenced in a study of T cells in Graves' hyperthyroidism and ophthalmopathy. RNA transcripts provided the source from which TCR beta CDR3 regions were amplified. The TCR CDR3 first-round RT-PCR relied on the HTBI primer set. TCRdb analysed the multiplex PCR reads with MiXCR anew, one entry per CDR3 protein. The sample shows more than 550,000 distinct CDR3 sequences, under 20% of them seen only once. Sequencing was performed on blood. The receptors originated from a woman aged 50 to 65 with Graves' hyperthyroidism that later progressed to Graves' ophthalmopathy.

This clonotype was seen a few times. V and J are TRBV12-3 or TRBV12-4 and TRBJ1-6; D remains ambiguous. V was clipped by 7 bases and J by 12 bases, with 13 bases between them. This CDR3 has 12 amino acids. DNA for the CDR3: TGTGCCAGCATGTACAGTTCAGGACCCCTCCACTTT. Encoded protein: CASMYSSGPLHF.

This clonotype appeared many times. The chain couples TRBV5-1 to TRBJ1-1; maybe TRBD1 (5 bases). Trimming shortened V by 0 bases and J by 4 bases, and 13 bases separated the two germline ends. CDR3 length equals 15 residues. Germline V gene lookup returns CDR1 SGHRS and CDR2 YFSETQ. In DNA, the CDR3 is TGCGCCAGCAGCTTGGAGGCAGGGAGGACCACTGAAGCTTTCTTT. Translation gives CASSLEAGRTTEAFF.

This clonotype was seen at least ten times. The V gene is TRBV7-2, the J gene TRBJ2-1; TRBD2 matches at 8 bases. Per the germline V gene, CDR1 is SGHTA and CDR2 is FQGNSA. The CDR3 has 16 residues. V shed 8 bases, J shed 6 bases, and the junction held 15 bases outside the gene matches. The CDR3 sequence: CASGVVGGGPINEQFF. The CDR3 DNA follows: TGTGCCAGCGGGGTTGTAGGCGGGGGGCCGATCAATGAGCAGTTCTTC.

At least ten counts were recorded for this clonotype. V gene TRBV20-1 combines with J gene TRBJ2-3, with D maybe TRBD1 (6 bases). Germline V gene lookup returns CDR1 DFQATT and CDR2 SNEGSKA (reference sequence). The CDR3 consists of 13 residues. Trimming took 6 bases from V and 4 from J, leaving 14 bases between them. In nucleotides, the CDR3 is TGCAGTGCCCCCAGGGGTCGGGCAGATACGCAGTATTTT. It is translated as CSAPRGRADTQYF.

This clonotype was seen at least ten times. The chain joins TRBV18 to TRBJ1-5; D not certain. Trimming took 5 bases from V and 9 from J, leaving 17 bases between them. Germline V gene lookup returns CDR1 KGHSH and CDR2 LQKENI. The CDR3 runs 14 residues. The CDR3 reads CASSGGLHESPQHF. The CDR3, as DNA: TGTGCCAGCTCAGGTGGTCTGCACGAGTCGCCCCAGCATTTT.

This clonotype was found many times. This chain joins TRBV12-3 or TRBV12-4 and TRBJ1-4; no clear D gene. CDR3 length: 14 amino acids. V was pared by 6 bases and J by 0 bases, with 8 bases between. CDR3 DNA sequence: TGTGCCAGCAGGGTTTCTACAACTAATGAAAAACTGTTTTTT. It encodes CASRVSTTNEKLFF.

This clonotype was seen ten or more times. The V call is TRBV30, the J call TRBJ1-1, with a possible D match to TRBD1 (5 bases). V was shortened by 1 base and J by 3 bases, with 9 bases between the two germline ends. CDR1 and CDR2 (germline): GTSNPN, SVGIG (reference sequence). There are 13 residues in the CDR3. The CDR3 spells CAWSDRGDTEAFF. The CDR3 nucleotides read TGTGCCTGGAGTGATCGGGGGGACACTGAAGCTTTCTTT.

This clonotype was detected a few times. The chain has TRBV18 and TRBJ2-2; D may be TRBD1 (6 bases). The CDR3 extends over 18 amino acids. Germline CDR1 is KGHSH and CDR2 is LQKENI. V lost 3 bases, J lost 4 bases, and 21 bases lay in between. In DNA, the CDR3 is TGTGCCAGCTCACCGTCCGGGACATCATCCATCTTCACCGGGGAGCTGTTTTTT. Translated: CASSPSGTSSIFTGELFF.

This clonotype appeared many times. The rearrangement links TRBV20-1 to TRBJ2-5; no firm D call. V shed 2 bases and J shed 2 bases, with 3 bases lying between them. CDR1 and CDR2 (germline): DFQATT, SNEGSKA (reference sequence). CDR3 length: 11 amino acids. CDR3 protein: CSARQQETQYF. The CDR3 nucleotides are TGCAGTGCTAGACAACAAGAGACCCAGTACTTC.

The chain couples TRBV2 to TRBJ1-5, with D uncertain. Germline lookup yields CDR1 SNHLY and CDR2 FYNNEI. Trimming shortened V by 6 bases and J by 4 bases, and 10 bases separated the two germline ends. This CDR3 has 13 amino acids. CDR3 in DNA: TGTGCCAGCAGCGCCTTAAGTAATCAGCCCCAGCATTTT. Translated, it gives CASSALSNQPQHF.

This clonotype appeared a few times. The chain recombines TRBV13 with TRBJ2-2, with 7 bases lining up with TRBD2. CDR3 length: 17 residues. V was clipped by 2 bases and J by 1 base; unmatched bases: 7. Per the germline V gene, CDR1 is PRHDT and CDR2 is FYEKMQ (reference sequence). The CDR3 region has the DNA TGTGCCAGCAGCTTACCCCTCGGCGGGGGGAACACCGGGGAGCTGTTTTTT. Translating it yields CASSLPLGGGNTGELFF. The variable domain in full, completed from reference TRBV13 and TRBJ2-2, reads AAGVIQSPRHLIKEKRETATLKCYPIPRHDTVYWYQQGPGQDPQFLISFYEKMQSDKGSIPDRFSAQQFSDYHSELNMSSLELGDSALYFCASSLPLGGGNTGELFFGEGSRLTVL.

This clonotype was seen only a few times. The chain links TRBV15 to TRBJ1-2, with TRBD1 identical over 9 bases. With V trimmed by 3 bases and J by 6 bases, 2 bases remained unmatched. Germline assignment: CDR1 LNHNV and CDR2 YYDKDF (reference sequence). The CDR3 consists of 13 residues. The CDR3 reads CATSSGQGNGYTF. The DNA for the CDR3 is TGTGCCACCAGCAGCGGACAGGGGAATGGCTACACCTTC.

The CDR3 here is CASSETGDATNEKLFF. Written as DNA, the CDR3 is TGTGCCAGCAGCGAGACAGGGGATGCAACTAATGAAAAACTGTTTTTT. The V gene is TRBV5-4, the J gene TRBJ1-4; TRBD1 matches at 8 bases. This CDR3 region has 16 residues. The V segment lost 4 bases and the J segment 0 bases; nucleotides outside the gene matches: 5. Germline V CDR1 and CDR2: SGHNT, YYREEE (reference sequence).

The rearrangement uses TRBV10-3 and TRBJ2-7; 7 bases are a match to TRBD1. V was pared by 3 bases and J by 2 bases, with 7 bases of the junction left unmatched. The germline V gene has CDR1 ENHRY and CDR2 SYGVKD. The CDR3 extends over 15 amino acids. CDR3 nucleotide sequence: TGTGCCATCAGTGACCACGACAGGGTTCCCTACGAGCAGTACTTC. Its protein product is CAISDHDRVPYEQYF.

The V call is TRBV6-5, the J call TRBJ2-7; 9 positions agree with TRBD2. Germline V lookup: CDR1 MNHEY, CDR2 SVGAGI. The V gene end was trimmed by 0 bases and the J gene end by 7 bases; junction bases not matched to a gene: 4. This CDR3 comprises 14 residues. In DNA form, the CDR3 reads TGTGCCAGCAGTTACTCCCGCGGGGGGGGTGAGCAGTACTTC. This translates into CASSYSRGGGEQYF.

The V call is TRBV11-3, the J call TRBJ1-1, with D maybe TRBD1 (5 bases). Trimming removed 4 bases from V and 0 bases from J, with 18 bases in between. The CDR3 totals 17 residues. Germline loops: CDR1 SGHNT, CDR2 YENEEA. CDR3: CASSSPPTGVVNTEAFF. In nucleotides, the CDR3 is TGTGCCAGCAGCTCCCCACCCACAGGTGTGGTGAACACTGAAGCTTTCTTT. The variable domain in full, completed from reference TRBV11-3 and TRBJ1-1, reads EAGVVQSPRYKIIEKKQPVAFWCNPISGHNTLYWYLQNLGQGPELLIRYENEEAVDDSQLPKDRFSAERLKGVDSTLKIQPAELGDSAVYLCASSSPPTGVVNTEAFFGQGTRLTVV.

This CDR3 reads CASSVDRGTDTQYF. The CDR3 nucleotides are TGTGCCAGCAGCGTAGACAGGGGCACAGATACGCAGTATTTT. The rearrangement uses TRBV9 and TRBJ2-3; maybe TRBD1 (6 bases). The CDR3 length is 14 residues. Germline V gene lookup returns CDR1 SGDLS and CDR2 YYNGEE. V lost 0 bases, J lost 1 base, and 6 bases lay in between.

The V call is TRBV19, the J call TRBJ1-1; D is unresolved. V lost 0 bases and J lost 0, with 8 bases in between. The CDR3 sequence is 15 residues long. The germline gives CDR1 LNHDA, CDR2 SQIVND (reference sequence). The CDR3, as DNA: TGTGCCAGTAGTATAGAACCAAACATGAACACTGAAGCTTTCTTT. Translated, it gives CASSIEPNMNTEAFF.

This clonotype was observed at least ten times. The chain is built from TRBV20-1 and TRBJ1-1; D uncertain. The CDR3 has 15 amino acids. The germline CDR1 and CDR2 sequences are DFQATT and SNEGSKA (reference sequence). The V gene lost 1 base and the J gene lost 1 base, with 13 bases spanning the gap. CDR3 in amino acids: CSARGAQWENTEAFF. CDR3 sequence (DNA): TGCAGTGCTAGAGGGGCTCAGTGGGAGAACACTGAAGCTTTCTTT.

This clonotype was observed at least ten times. The V call is TRBV11-2, the J call TRBJ1-4; D gene ambiguous. Germline V CDR1 and CDR2: SGHAT, FQNNGV. The CDR3 is made up of 14 amino acids. V lost 5 bases, J lost 8 bases, and 15 bases lay in between. The CDR3 spells CASSDRKRGEKLFF. The CDR3 DNA sequence: TGTGCCAGCAGCGACCGGAAGCGCGGAGAAAAACTGTTTTTT.

A few counts support this clonotype. The chain uses TRBV5-1 and TRBJ2-3; either TRBD1 or TRBD2 may fit D (6 bases each). Germline V gene sequence: CDR1 SGHRS, CDR2 YFSETQ. This CDR3 spans 15 amino acids. V was cut by 8 bases and J by 5 bases, with 21 bases left in between. The CDR3 DNA is TGCGCCAGGGCCGCGGGGTGGGGGCGCGGAGATACGCAGTATTTT. Translating it yields CARAAGWGRGDTQYF.

The chain has TRBV12-3 or TRBV12-4 and TRBJ2-5, with D perhaps matching TRBD1 or TRBD2 (5 bases each). V lost 3 bases to trimming and J lost 2 bases, with 13 bases between them. The CDR3 sequence is 15 residues long. The CDR3 region is CASSFLLGGQETQYF. The CDR3 bases are TGTGCCAGCAGTTTTCTCCTTGGGGGACAAGAGACCCAGTACTTC.

The chain combines TRBV18 with TRBJ2-3, with 10 positions matching TRBD1. The CDR3 loop spans 16 amino acids. The ends lost 8 bases at V and 1 base at J; junction bases unmatched: 9. Germline CDR1 and CDR2: KGHSH and LQKENI. The CDR3 reads CASTSMGTGGTDTQYF. The DNA of the CDR3 is TGTGCCAGCACATCCATGGGGACAGGGGGCACAGATACGCAGTATTTT.

There are a few counts of this clonotype. This chain uses TRBV2 with TRBJ1-5; TRBD1 might be the D (5 bases). Germline CDR1 reads SNHLY; CDR2 reads FYNNEI. The CDR3 totals 14 residues. V was shortened by 4 bases and J by 6 bases, with 13 bases between the two germline ends. The CDR3 region is CASSGRGWGQPQHF. Written as DNA, the CDR3 is TGTGCCAGCAGTGGGAGGGGCTGGGGTCAGCCCCAGCATTTT.

This clonotype was counted many times. The chain uses TRBV6-2 or TRBV6-3 and TRBJ1-3; D remains unclear. The CDR3 has 16 amino acids. The ends were cut back, 2 bases at V and 4 bases at J, with 15 bases in the middle. Germline lookup yields CDR1 MNHEY and CDR2 SVGEGT. The CDR3: CASSYREGAYGNTIYF. As DNA, the CDR3 is TGTGCCAGCAGTTACAGGGAAGGCGCGTACGGAAACACCATATATTTT.

This clonotype is a singleton in its sample. V and J are TRBV18 and TRBJ2-3; D possibly corresponds to TRBD1 (6 bases). V was pared by 3 bases and J by 1 base, with 17 bases between. The germline V gene has CDR1 KGHSH and CDR2 LQKENI. The CDR3 totals 17 residues. The CDR3 sequence is CASSPTSGGRGTDTQYF. For the CDR3, the DNA is TGTGCCAGCTCACCCACATCTGGGGGCCGGGGCACAGATACGCAGTATTTT. The full variable domain, completed using reference TRBV18 and TRBJ2-3, is NAGVMQNPRHLVRRRGQEARLRCSPMKGHSHVYWYRQLPEEGLKFMVYLQKENIIDESGMPKERFSAEFPKEGPSILRIQQVVRGDSAAYFCASSPTSGGRGTDTQYFGPGTRLTVL.

Only a few counts were recorded for this clonotype. The V and J genes are TRBV19 and TRBJ1-1; tentative D call: TRBD1 (6 bases). CDR1 is LNHDA, CDR2 SQIVND, per germline (reference sequence). V gave up 2 bases and J gave up 4 bases, with 8 bases separating them. The CDR3 spans 13 residues. DNA for the CDR3: TGTGCCAGTAGTATAAGGGGGAGCACTGAAGCTTTCTTT. This gives the protein CASSIRGSTEAFF.

The chain employs TRBV4-1 and TRBJ2-2, with TRBD1 identical over 7 bases. The CDR3 is 15 residues long. CDR1 and CDR2 from the germline V gene are MGHRA and YSYEKL. V shed 2 bases and J 3 bases; nucleotides not matched to a gene: 3. The CDR3 spells CASSQPQGDTGELFF. The CDR3 DNA reads as TGCGCCAGCAGCCAACCCCAGGGGGACACCGGGGAGCTGTTTTTT.